This T cell receptor (beta chain) originates from a study of blood T cell repertoires in COVID-19. Background on the study: In each case, the material was cDNA or gDNA derived from T cells, B-cell-depleted T cells, or PBMCs.

Those who participated ranged in age from roughly 18 to 100 years and resided in about two dozen US areas. Sequencing used immunoSEQ multiplex PCR; TCRdb keeps in-frame clones, though not all of them. The table shows roughly 430,000 clones, with over 75% occurring only once. This receptor was obtained from a middle-aged woman with acute COVID-19. Sequencing was done on a sample of PBMCs or T cells enriched from blood (not recorded which).

The CDR3 sequence is CASSRSGTSGLEQFF. Written as DNA, the CDR3 is TGCGCCAGCAGCCGATCCGGGACTAGCGGTCTTGAGCAGTTCTTC. The chain combines TRBV4-1 with TRBJ2-1, with 11 bases fitting TRBD2. This CDR3 has 15 amino acids. CDR1 and CDR2 from the germline V gene are MGHRA and YSYEKL. Trimming at V came to 4 bases and at J to 9 bases, leaving 8 bases not matched to a gene.